This T cell receptor beta chain was found in a study of blood T cell repertoires in COVID-19. Background on the study: Nucleic acid was either cDNA or gDNA, and it came from T cells, B-cell-depleted T cells, or PBMCs.

Assay: immunoSEQ multiplex PCR; the TCRdb copy retains only in-frame clones and omits some. The sample has 150,000 or so clones, around four fifths seen once; the top ten hold 2.5% to 3%. Material: peripheral blood. This TCR was sampled from a woman aged 55-69 years with acute or convalescent COVID-19.

CDR3 DNA sequence: TGTGCCAGCAGCTTGGGCCTGGCGGACACCCAATGGAAGTATTTT. It encodes CASSLGLADTQWKYF. The rearrangement links TRBV5-6 to TRBJ2-3; D possibly corresponds to TRBD1 (5 bases). Germline loops: CDR1 SGHDT, CDR2 YYEEEE. The CDR3 extends over 15 amino acids. The ends were cut back, 0 bases at V and 13 bases at J, with 21 bases in the middle.